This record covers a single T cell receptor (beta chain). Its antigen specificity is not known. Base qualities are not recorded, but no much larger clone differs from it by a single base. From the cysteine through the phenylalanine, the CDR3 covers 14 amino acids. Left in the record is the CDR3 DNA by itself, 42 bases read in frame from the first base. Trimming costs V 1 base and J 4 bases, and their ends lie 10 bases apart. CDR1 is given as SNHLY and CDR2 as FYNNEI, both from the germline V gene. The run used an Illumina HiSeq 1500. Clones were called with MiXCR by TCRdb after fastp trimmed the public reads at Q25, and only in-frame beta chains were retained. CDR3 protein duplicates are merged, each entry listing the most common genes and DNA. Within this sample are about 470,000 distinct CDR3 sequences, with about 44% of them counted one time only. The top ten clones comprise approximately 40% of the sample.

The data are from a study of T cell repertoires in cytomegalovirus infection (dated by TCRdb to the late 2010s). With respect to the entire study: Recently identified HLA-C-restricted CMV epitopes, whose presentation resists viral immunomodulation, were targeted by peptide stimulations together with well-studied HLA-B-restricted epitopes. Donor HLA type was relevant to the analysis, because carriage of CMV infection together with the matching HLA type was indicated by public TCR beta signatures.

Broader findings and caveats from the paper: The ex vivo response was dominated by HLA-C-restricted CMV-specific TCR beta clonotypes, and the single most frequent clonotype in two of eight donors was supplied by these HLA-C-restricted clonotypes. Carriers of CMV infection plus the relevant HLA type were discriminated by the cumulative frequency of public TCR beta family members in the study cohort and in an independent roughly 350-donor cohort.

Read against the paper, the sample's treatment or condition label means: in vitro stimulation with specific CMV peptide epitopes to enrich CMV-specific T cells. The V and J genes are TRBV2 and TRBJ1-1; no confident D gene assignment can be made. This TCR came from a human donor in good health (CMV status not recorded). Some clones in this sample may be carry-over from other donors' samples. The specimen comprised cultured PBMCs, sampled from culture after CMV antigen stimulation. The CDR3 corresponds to CASSEGRIITEAFF. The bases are TGTGCCAGCAGTGAAGGACGGATTATCACTGAAGCTTTCTTT. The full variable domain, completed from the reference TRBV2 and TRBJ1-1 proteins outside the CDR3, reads EPEVTQTPSHQVTQMGQEVILRCVPISNHLYFYWYRQILGQKVEFLVSFYNNEISEKSEIFDDQFSVERPDGSNFTLKIRSTKLEDSAMYFCASSEGRIITEAFFGQGTRLTVV.